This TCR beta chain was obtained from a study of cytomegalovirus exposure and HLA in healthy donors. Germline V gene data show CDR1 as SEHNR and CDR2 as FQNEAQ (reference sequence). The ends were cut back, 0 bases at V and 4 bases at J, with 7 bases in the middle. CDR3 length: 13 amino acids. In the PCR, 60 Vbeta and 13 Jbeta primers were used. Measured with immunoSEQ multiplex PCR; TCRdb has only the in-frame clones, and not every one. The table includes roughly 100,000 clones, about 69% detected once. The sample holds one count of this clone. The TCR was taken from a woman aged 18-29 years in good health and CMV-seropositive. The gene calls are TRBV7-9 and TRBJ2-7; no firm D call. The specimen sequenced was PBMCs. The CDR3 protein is CASSLALEYEQYF. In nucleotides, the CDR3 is TGTGCCAGCAGCTTAGCGCTCGAGTACGAGCAGTACTTC.